A selection of T cell receptor beta chains follows, all from one sample in a study of identical twins. TCRdb re-analysed the 5' RACE reads in MiXCR, keeping a single row per CDR3 protein. The profile covers roughly 290,000 distinct CDR3 sequences, with roughly 8.6% appearing a single time and approximately 2% taken by the ten largest. The sample was also linked to a second study, of yellow fever vaccine responses in identical twins.

Sequenced: memory (CD45RO+) T cells sorted from blood. The receptors derive from a young woman in good health. The CDR3 runs from the conserved cysteine through the conserved F or W. Fields, in order: CDR3 DNA, CDR3 protein, J gene, D gene, V gene, clone size. The D gene is left open where the match is weak. Clone size, where shown, is once, few, many, or a class for clones that have expanded.

CDR3 DNA: TGTGCCAGCACCACCACCTTCGGGGAGGGAGGTAGAGAGACCCAGTACTTC; CDR3 protein: CASTTTFGEGGRETQYF; J gene: TRBJ2-5; D gene: TRBD2; V gene: TRBV7-8; clone size: many
CDR3 DNA: TGTGCCAGCAGTTACTCGCCTAGCGGGAGGGGGGGTACGCAGTATTTT; CDR3 protein: CASSYSPSGRGGTQYF; J gene: TRBJ2-3; D gene: TRBD2; V gene: TRBV6-5; clone size: -
CDR3 DNA: TGTGCCAGCAGCTTACGCGGCAGGGATGCCGGGGAGCTGTTTTTT; CDR3 protein: CASSLRGRDAGELFF; J gene: TRBJ2-2; D gene: -; V gene: TRBV7-9; clone size: -
CDR3 DNA: TGTGCCACCAGTGATTTGCAGCGAGGCTTAATGGGTGGCTACACCTTC; CDR3 protein: CATSDLQRGLMGGYTF; J gene: TRBJ1-2; D gene: -; V gene: TRBV24-1; clone size: once
CDR3 DNA: TGTGCCAGCAGTAATGGACACATTCAGTACTTC; CDR3 protein: CASSNGHIQYF; J gene: TRBJ2-4; D gene: -; V gene: TRBV6-5; clone size: many
CDR3 DNA: TGTGCCAGCAGCCAAAGGCAGAACACAGATACGCAGTATTTT; CDR3 protein: CASSQRQNTDTQYF; J gene: TRBJ2-3; D gene: -; V gene: TRBV7-3; clone size: -
CDR3 DNA: TGTGCCAGCAGCTTAGACACCCTCACCGGAGATACGCAGTATTTT; CDR3 protein: CASSLDTLTGDTQYF; J gene: TRBJ2-3; D gene: -; V gene: TRBV11-3; clone size: few
CDR3 DNA: TGTGCCAGCAGCCTAGGGGGAATGTATGAAAAACTGTTTTTT; CDR3 protein: CASSLGGMYEKLFF; J gene: TRBJ1-4; D gene: -; V gene: TRBV2; clone size: -
CDR3 DNA: TGCAGTGCCGATATACGGAGCTCCTACAATGAGCAGTTCTTC; CDR3 protein: CSADIRSSYNEQFF; J gene: TRBJ2-1; D gene: -; V gene: TRBV20-1; clone size: few
CDR3 DNA: TGCAGTGCTAAGCGGAACAATCAACGGGATGGCTACACCTTC; CDR3 protein: CSAKRNNQRDGYTF; J gene: TRBJ1-2; D gene: -; V gene: TRBV20-1; clone size: -
CDR3 DNA: TGTGCCATCAGTGAGAGTCCCAATCAGCCCCAGCATTTT; CDR3 protein: CAISESPNQPQHF; J gene: TRBJ1-5; D gene: -; V gene: TRBV10-3; clone size: -
CDR3 DNA: TGTGCCAGCAGTCAGGAGGGCAGGAACTACAATGAGCAGTTCTTC; CDR3 protein: CASSQEGRNYNEQFF; J gene: TRBJ2-1; D gene: -; V gene: TRBV12-3/TRBV12-4; clone size: many
CDR3 DNA: TGTGCCAGCACCTACAGCATCACGAACACCGGGGAGCTGTTTTTT; CDR3 protein: CASTYSITNTGELFF; J gene: TRBJ2-2; D gene: -; V gene: TRBV5-5; clone size: few
CDR3 DNA: TGTGCCAGCAGCGGCAGGGAGAATGAGCAGTTCTTC; CDR3 protein: CASSGRENEQFF; J gene: TRBJ2-1; D gene: -; V gene: TRBV6-5; clone size: few
CDR3 DNA: TGTGCCAGCAGTGATAGTCGTGGGCAGGACAGGGGGCCCTCCTACGAGCAGTACTTC; CDR3 protein: CASSDSRGQDRGPSYEQYF; J gene: TRBJ2-7; D gene: TRBD1; V gene: TRBV25-1; clone size: few
CDR3 DNA: TGTGCCACACGTGGGACACAGAACACTGAAGCTTTCTTT; CDR3 protein: CATRGTQNTEAFF; J gene: TRBJ1-1; D gene: -; V gene: TRBV24-1; clone size: few
CDR3 DNA: TGTGCCAGCAGCCAAGATGGACTAGCGGAGTACAATGAGCAGTTCTTC; CDR3 protein: CASSQDGLAEYNEQFF; J gene: TRBJ2-1; D gene: TRBD2; V gene: TRBV14; clone size: -
CDR3 DNA: TGTGCCAGCAGCTACCCTAGGGGACCTCGGACAGGGAAAGAGACCCAGTACTTC; CDR3 protein: CASSYPRGPRTGKETQYF; J gene: TRBJ2-5; D gene: TRBD1; V gene: TRBV7-8; clone size: many
CDR3 DNA: TGTGCCAGTACGCTCCAAGGATCTGGAAACACCATATATTTT; CDR3 protein: CASTLQGSGNTIYF; J gene: TRBJ1-3; D gene: -; V gene: TRBV19; clone size: few
CDR3 DNA: TGTGCCAGCAGCTTAGGTAGCCCCACCGGGGAGCTGTTTTTT; CDR3 protein: CASSLGSPTGELFF; J gene: TRBJ2-2; D gene: -; V gene: TRBV7-3; clone size: few
CDR3 DNA: TGCGCCAGCAGCCAGGATAGCGGGAGCCAAGAGACCCAGTACTTC; CDR3 protein: CASSQDSGSQETQYF; J gene: TRBJ2-5; D gene: TRBD2; V gene: TRBV4-1; clone size: few
CDR3 DNA: TGTGCCAGCGTCGAGGGAGAAGTTGGAAAACTGTTTTTT; CDR3 protein: CASVEGEVGKLFF; J gene: TRBJ1-4; D gene: -; V gene: TRBV2; clone size: many
CDR3 DNA: TGTGCCAGCAGCGATCACAGGGGGGAGACCCAGTACTTC; CDR3 protein: CASSDHRGETQYF; J gene: TRBJ2-5; D gene: TRBD1; V gene: TRBV7-9; clone size: few
CDR3 DNA: TGTGCCAGTAGTATTGAGGGGGCGCCTTACAATGAGCAGTTCTTC; CDR3 protein: CASSIEGAPYNEQFF; J gene: TRBJ2-1; D gene: TRBD1; V gene: TRBV19; clone size: -
CDR3 DNA: TGTGCCAGCAGCCCAAGGGACAGGGGGATCTACAATGAGCAGTTCTTC; CDR3 protein: CASSPRDRGIYNEQFF; J gene: TRBJ2-1; D gene: TRBD1; V gene: TRBV3-1; clone size: -
CDR3 DNA: TGCGCCAGCAGCTCCGATAATAGCGGGGCATCGGAGACCCAGTACTTC; CDR3 protein: CASSSDNSGASETQYF; J gene: TRBJ2-5; D gene: TRBD2; V gene: TRBV5-1; clone size: many